These 21 T cell receptor beta chains were all obtained from the same sample, sequenced in a study of tumor-infiltrating lymphocytes in primary liver carcinoma. The source material, roughly 20-31 mg of unsorted bulk tissue, was used to co-extract RNA and DNA. The researchers produced TCR beta cDNA from around 0.5 ug total RNA with a constant-region primer. Nested multiplex PCR, run for three rounds with slightly modified ARM-PCR, yielded TCR beta libraries. PCR rounds one and two used TRBV1-TRBV30 forward primers with a C-beta reverse primer for around 10 cycles each. TCRdb called the multiplex PCR reads again in MiXCR, with one record for every CDR3 protein. The data hold tens of thousands of distinct CDR3 sequences, with 72% observed a single time. The sample consisted of liver tumor tissue from sampling region 1. The subset was: tumor region T1, superior pole. The receptors originated from a man aged 40-49 years with primary liver carcinoma and hepatitis B virus infection.

To note about this clonotype: Because it lacks the conserved phenylalanine or tryptophan at the end, this CDR3 is likely a read error. The chain's CDR3 is CASIPLGARDSYNEQFL. The CDR3 DNA reads TGTGCCAGCATCCCGTTGGGGGCGCGGGACTCCTACAATGAGCAGTTCTTA. The chain carries TRBV11-2 and TRBJ2-1; D may be TRBD1 or TRBD2 (6 bases each). The V gene lost 7 bases and the J gene lost 0 bases, with 19 bases spanning the gap. Germline CDR1 is SGHAT and CDR2 is FQNNGV. The length of the CDR3 is 17 residues.

This rearrangement joins TRBV6-1 to TRBJ2-6, with TRBD1 matching 9 bases. Per germline, CDR1 MNHNS and CDR2 SASEGT. Germline trimming cut 5 bases from V and 4 bases from J; bases unmatched to any gene: 6. The length of the CDR3 is 16 residues. The CDR3 spells CASSQGQGHGANVLTF. The CDR3 bases are TGTGCCAGCAGTCAGGGACAGGGACACGGGGCCAACGTCCTGACTTTC.

This clonotype occurred many times. CDR3 bases: TGCGCCAGCAGCCAAAACACGGACAGGGTCGGCCAGCCCCAGCATTTT. This sequence encodes CASSQNTDRVGQPQHF. The chain has TRBV4-1 and TRBJ1-5, with 8 bases fitting TRBD1. Trimming took 2 bases from V and 7 from J; bases not matched to a gene: 10. Germline lookup yields CDR1 MGHRA and CDR2 YSYEKL. The CDR3 sequence is 16 residues long.

About this clonotype itself: The conserved final phenylalanine or tryptophan is absent from the CDR3, which likely points to a read error. The chain links TRBV10-2 to TRBJ2-5; D gene unclear. Germline CDR1 WSHSY, CDR2 SAAADI. The CDR3 is made up of 13 amino acids. CDR3 DNA: TGCACCAGCAGTAGGCAGCGCCAAGAGACCCAGTACTAC. Amino acid sequence: CTSSRQRQETQYY.

Remarks on this clonotype: A much larger clone is a single base away; this may be a read error. V and J are TRBV6-5 and TRBJ2-2; the match to TRBD2 covers 10 bases. Germline V lookup: CDR1 MNHEY, CDR2 SVGAGI. The CDR3 sequence is 16 residues long. The CDR3 here is CASSYGVAGGTGKLFF. CDR3 sequence (DNA): TGTGCCAGCAGTTACGGAGTAGCGGGAGGCACCGGGAAGCTGTTTTTT.

A note on this clonotype: Possible read error: a much larger clone is one base away. The chain has TRBV7-9 and TRBJ2-4; 11 positions match TRBD2. The CDR3 covers 17 residues. The V gene's germline CDR1 is SEHNR and CDR2 FQNEAQ (reference sequence). The CDR3 region is CANSLAGGPGLGNIQYF. CDR3 sequence (DNA): TGTGCCAACAGCTTAGCGGGAGGGCCGGGTCTCGGAAACATTCAGTACTTC.

Turning to this clonotype: One end of the junction varies from germline; a read error may be responsible. The chain combines TRBV6-5 with TRBJ2-1; D is unclear. Germline V gene data show CDR1 as MNHEY and CDR2 as SVGAGI. This CDR3 spans 14 amino acids. The CDR3 reads CVSSQARTYNEQFF. The CDR3 DNA is TGTGTCAGCAGCCAAGCGAGGACCTACAATGAGCAGTTCTTC.

This clonotype was recorded at least ten times. The J gene is TRBJ2-6, the V gene TRBV5-4; D unclear. The CDR3 contains 16 residues. CDR1 SGHNT and CDR2 YYREEE come from the germline V gene (reference sequence). With 4 bases removed from V and 2 bases from J, the gap between germline ends came to 13 bases. The CDR3 DNA sequence: TGTGCCAGCAGCCCGATTTTAGCTGCTGGGGCCAACGTCCTGACTTTC. Translating it yields CASSPILAAGANVLTF.

Concerning this clonotype: The final CDR3 position lacks the conserved phenylalanine or tryptophan, pointing to a likely read error. The gene calls are TRBV29-1 and TRBJ2-1; 9 positions agree with TRBD1. This CDR3 has 15 residues. Germline CDR1 reads SQVTM; CDR2 reads ANQGSEA. V gave up 7 bases and J gave up 4 bases; unmatched junction bases: 11. The CDR3 spells CSAPGDRDRYNEQFL. CDR3 coding DNA: TGCAGCGCACCTGGGGACAGGGATAGGTACAATGAGCAGTTCCTC.

Worth noting for this clonotype: At one boundary the junction diverges from the germline segment, which might be a read error. V and J are TRBV6-5 and TRBJ2-1, with D possibly being TRBD2 (7 bases). In germline, CDR1 is MNHEY, CDR2 SVGAGI. CDR3 length: 14 residues. In DNA, the CDR3 is TGTGCCAGCAGTTCCGGGGGGCCCTACGATGAGCAGTTCTTT. Residues: CASSSGGPYDEQFF.

A remark on this clonotype: No conserved phenylalanine or tryptophan ends this CDR3, so it is likely a read error. V and J are TRBV5-5 and TRBJ1-1; unclear D gene. This CDR3 is built from 14 residues. Per germline, CDR1 SGHKS and CDR2 YYEKEE (reference sequence). V lost 4 bases and J lost 0, with 10 bases in between. The CDR3 coding sequence is TGTGCCAGCAGCCATCGAACACTGAACACTGAAGCTTTCTTA. Its protein product is CASSHRTLNTEAFL.

About this clonotype: A read error may produce the germline difference seen at one junction end. The chain is built from TRBV4-1 and TRBJ2-5; 8 bases match TRBD1. Germline lookup yields CDR1 MGHRA and CDR2 YSYEKL. The CDR3 is made up of 14 amino acids. DNA of the CDR3: TGCGCCGGCAGCCGCCAGACAGGGGAAGGGACCCAGTACTTC. It encodes CAGSRQTGEGTQYF.

With regard to this clonotype: Germline is not matched at one junction end, which may reflect a read error. This chain connects TRBV28 to TRBJ2-7; D unresolved. Germline assignment: CDR1 MDHEN and CDR2 SYDVKM. The CDR3 length is 14 residues. The CDR3 region has the DNA TGTGCCAGCAGTCTCCCCGGTCTCTACTACGAGCTGTACTTC. It encodes CASSLPGLYYELYF.

J is TRBJ2-2 and V is TRBV28; possibly TRBD1 or TRBD2 for D (6 bases each). V lost 7 bases, J lost 6 bases, and 18 bases lay in between. CDR1 and CDR2 (germline): MDHEN, SYDVKM. This CDR3 comprises 15 residues. The DNA of the CDR3 is TGTGCCAGCAACCAAGGGGGGACGACGGCCGGGGAGCTGTTTTTT. It codes for CASNQGGTTAGELFF.

On this clonotype itself: The CDR3 ends on some other residue instead of the conserved phenylalanine or tryptophan, so this is likely a read error. The CDR3 DNA sequence: TGTGGCAGCAGTGGCCCCAGGAAGCTCCAAGAGACCCAGTACTCC. It codes for CGSSGPRKLQETQYS. The chain couples TRBV6-1 to TRBJ2-5; no clear D gene. CDR1 and CDR2 from the germline V gene are MNHNS and SASEGT. The CDR3 consists of 15 residues.

The chain couples TRBV11-2 to TRBJ2-7, with 8 bases identical to TRBD2. The V gene's germline CDR1 is SGHAT and CDR2 FQNNGV. There are 15 residues in the CDR3. V lost 6 bases, J lost 4 bases, and 11 bases stayed unmatched. In DNA form, the CDR3 reads TGTGCCAGCAGTCAACATTCGGGAGGGGGTTACGAGCAGTACTTC. It codes for CASSQHSGGGYEQYF.

V usage is TRBV11-2 and J usage is TRBJ2-6; 7 bases line up with TRBD1. V dropped 9 bases and J dropped 2; count of bases not matched to a gene: 7. This CDR3 has 15 amino acids. The germline CDR1 and CDR2 sequences are SGHAT and FQNNGV. The CDR3 protein is CARPGQRPGANVLTF. The CDR3 nucleotides are TGTGCCAGGCCGGGACAGAGACCTGGGGCCAACGTCCTGACTTTC.

This clonotype has ten or more counts. The J gene is TRBJ1-2, the V gene TRBV12-3 or TRBV12-4; 9 nucleotides match TRBD1. This CDR3 is 15 amino acids long. Unmatched junction bases numbered 8, after V lost 5 bases and J lost 4 bases. Here the CDR3 reads CASSRPGTGSYGYTF. Here the CDR3 DNA reads TGTGCCAGCAGTCGTCCCGGGACAGGGAGCTATGGCTACACCTTC.

Turning to this clonotype: An end of the junction does not agree with germline; a read error may underlie this. The CDR3 nucleotides read TGTCCCAGCAGTCGGGGAAGGACAACTGAAGCTTCCTTT. Translation gives CPSSRGRTTEASF. This chain connects TRBV12-3 or TRBV12-4 to TRBJ1-1, with D tentatively TRBD1 (5 bases). The CDR3 totals 13 residues.

For this clonotype: At one of its ends the junction is not consistent with the germline gene, which may arise from a read error. V is TRBV7-9 and J is TRBJ1-3; the D gene is possibly TRBD1 (5 bases). The CDR3 consists of 15 residues. The V gene's germline CDR1 is SEHNR and CDR2 FQNEAQ (reference sequence). The CDR3 spells CSSSPIGAFGNTIYF. As DNA, the CDR3 is TGTTCCAGCAGCCCGATAGGGGCGTTTGGAAACACCATATATTTT.

Concerning this clonotype: A clone one base away is much larger, so this may be a read error. The rearrangement links TRBV7-9 to TRBJ2-1; unclear D gene. This CDR3 region has 11 residues. CDR1 SEHNR and CDR2 FQNEAQ come from the germline V gene (reference sequence). CDR3 sequence: CPSSPQDEQFF. CDR3 nucleotides: TGTCCCAGCAGCCCCCAAGATGAGCAGTTCTTC.